These 30 T cell receptor beta chains share one sample of origin, sequenced in a study of blood T cell repertoires in COVID-19. Data came from immunoSEQ multiplex PCR; TCRdb stores just in-frame clones and leaves some out. The data show about 220,000 clones, 65% to 90% seen once. Sample: peripheral blood. The receptors originated from a man in his fifties or sixties with active or convalescent COVID-19.

The count of this clone is one. The chain carries TRBV9 and TRBJ2-3; 8 bases are shared with TRBD1. Germline V lookup: CDR1 SGDLS, CDR2 YYNGEE. V gave up 3 bases and J gave up 6 bases; unmatched junction bases: 9. CDR3 length: 15 amino acids. In DNA, the CDR3 is TGTGCCAGCAGCGGCGGACAGGGAGAGCTTGATACGCAGTATTTT. Translated, it gives CASSGGQGELDTQYF.

The V call is TRBV6-5, the J call TRBJ1-1, with D possibly being TRBD1 (5 bases). Germline CDR1 reads MNHEY; CDR2 reads SVGAGI. Between the trimmed V and J ends, which lost 5 bases and 1 base, there was a span of 14 bases. The CDR3 is 15 residues long. As DNA, the CDR3 is TGTGCCAGCAGTCGGGGGGACTCCTGGAACACTGAAGCTTTCTTT. Translation gives CASSRGDSWNTEAFF.

This clone was picked up one time. The genes are TRBV27 and TRBJ2-1; D is unresolved. Trimming stripped 5 bases from V and 5 bases from J, with 4 bases between. The germline V gene encodes CDR1 MNHEY and CDR2 SMNVEV (reference sequence). The CDR3 contains 11 residues. The CDR3 DNA is TGTGCCAGCAGTGAGCACAATGAGCAGTTCTTC. Its protein product is CASSEHNEQFF.

The J gene is TRBJ2-5, the V gene TRBV29-1, with D possibly being TRBD2 (5 bases). Germline CDR1 reads SQVTM; CDR2 reads ANQGSEA. V lost 7 bases and J 0 bases, leaving 12 bases between the germline ends. The CDR3 covers 13 residues. CDR3 amino acids: CSAPATNQETQYF. CDR3 nucleotides: TGCAGCGCCCCGGCGACTAACCAAGAGACCCAGTACTTC.

This chain connects TRBV12-3 or TRBV12-4 to TRBJ2-2; the D gene is possibly TRBD2 (5 bases). Trimming removed 3 bases from V and 6 bases from J, with 8 bases in between. The CDR3 covers 13 residues. The chain's CDR3 is CASSLTGSGELFF. CDR3 nucleotide sequence: TGTGCCAGCAGTTTGACGGGGTCCGGGGAGCTGTTTTTT.

CDR3 DNA: TGTGCCAGCAGCTTGGAGGGGAATGGCTACACCTTC. As protein: CASSLEGNGYTF. The chain combines TRBV5-6 with TRBJ1-2, with D possibly being TRBD1 (5 bases). V gave up 0 bases and J gave up 6 bases, with 6 bases separating them. The germline V gene encodes CDR1 SGHDT and CDR2 YYEEEE. The CDR3 contains 12 residues.

This chain uses TRBV19 with TRBJ1-1; a possible D gene is TRBD1 (5 bases). Trimming took off 5 bases at V and 2 bases at J, with 12 bases between the two ends. This CDR3 contains 14 residues. From germline, CDR1 is LNHDA and CDR2 SQIVND (reference sequence). The chain's CDR3 is CASSSTGYNTEAFF. The CDR3, as DNA: TGTGCCAGTAGTTCCACAGGATACAACACTGAAGCTTTCTTT.

This clone was seen a single time. The rearrangement links TRBV6-2 or TRBV6-3 to TRBJ1-5; 9 nucleotides agree with TRBD1. The CDR3 has 16 amino acids. Germline CDR1 reads MNHEY; CDR2 reads SVGEGT. The V gene end was trimmed by 4 bases and the J gene end by 4 bases; junction bases not matched to a gene: 8. CDR3 sequence (DNA): TGTGCCAGCAGTTCGCACACAGGGGGCTCGAATCAGCCCCAGCATTTT. This sequence encodes CASSSHTGGSNQPQHF.

The chain uses TRBV18 and TRBJ1-3, with a weak D call TRBD1 (6 bases). V was trimmed by 5 bases and J by 2 bases, leaving 22 bases between them. This CDR3 is built from 18 residues. Germline V gene lookup returns CDR1 KGHSH and CDR2 LQKENI. The CDR3 DNA reads TGTGCCAGCTCATCACGGTTAAAGGGGGAACTAACTGGAAACACCATATATTTT. Translation gives CASSSRLKGELTGNTIYF.

The J gene is TRBJ1-4, the V gene TRBV10-3; the match to TRBD1 covers 8 bases. The V and J ends lost 3 bases and 7 bases, in that order; junction bases with no gene match: 10. CDR1 and CDR2 from the germline V gene are ENHRY and SYGVKD. This CDR3 is 16 amino acids long. The CDR3 here is CAISDFLGTGREKLFF. CDR3 DNA: TGTGCCATCAGTGATTTCCTTGGGACAGGACGTGAAAAACTGTTTTTT.

The V and J genes are TRBV11-3 and TRBJ1-3; D perhaps matches TRBD1 (5 bases). The CDR3 has 13 residues. V gave up 11 bases and J gave up 0 bases, with 11 bases separating them. The germline gives CDR1 SGHNT, CDR2 YENEEA. DNA for the CDR3: TGTGCCTCCGCGGGGGGCTCTGGAAACACCATATATTTT. It yields the protein CASAGGSGNTIYF. The variable domain in full, completed from reference TRBV11-3 and TRBJ1-3, reads EAGVVQSPRYKIIEKKQPVAFWCNPISGHNTLYWYLQNLGQGPELLIRYENEEAVDDSQLPKDRFSAERLKGVDSTLKIQPAELGDSAVYLCASAGGSGNTIYFGEGSWLTVV.

This chain joins TRBV14 and TRBJ2-1, with 7 nucleotides matching TRBD2. Per germline, CDR1 SGHDN and CDR2 FVKESK. V shed 3 bases and J 8 bases; nucleotides not matched to a gene: 19. The CDR3 is 18 residues long. The CDR3: CASSQYEGGPYSYYEQFF. In nucleotides, the CDR3 is TGTGCCAGCAGCCAGTATGAGGGAGGGCCCTATTCTTATTATGAGCAGTTCTTC.

This chain joins TRBV18 and TRBJ1-1; 7 nucleotides match TRBD1. This CDR3 region has 13 residues. V trimming: 3 bases; J trimming: 4 bases; junction bases outside the gene matches: 2. Germline values: CDR1 KGHSH, CDR2 LQKENI. In DNA form, the CDR3 reads TGTGCCAGCTCACCTCAGGGGGGCACTGAAGCTTTCTTT. Protein sequence: CASSPQGGTEAFF.

This chain links TRBV5-1 with TRBJ1-2, with 7 nucleotides matching TRBD1. The CDR3 runs to 16 residues. Germline CDR1 is SGHRS and CDR2 is YFSETQ. V trimming: 2 bases; J trimming: 4 bases; junction bases outside the gene matches: 11. CDR3 residues: CASSLPRGGSGYGYTF. CDR3 bases: TGCGCCAGCAGCTTACCGCGAGGGGGCTCGGGCTATGGCTACACCTTC.

This clone was seen a few times. This rearrangement joins TRBV5-4 to TRBJ1-3; tentative D call: TRBD1 (5 bases). CDR1 and CDR2 (germline): SGHNT, YYREEE (reference sequence). The V end was cut by 4 bases, the J end by 0 bases, with 11 bases between. There are 15 residues in the CDR3. CDR3 residues: CASSQDRNSGNTIYF. The CDR3, as DNA: TGTGCCAGCAGCCAAGACAGAAACTCTGGAAACACCATATATTTT.

The V and J genes are TRBV5-6 and TRBJ1-2, with D tentatively TRBD1 (5 bases). The germline V gene has CDR1 SGHDT and CDR2 YYEEEE. CDR3 length: 15 amino acids. Trimming shortened V by 4 bases and J by 5 bases, and 18 bases separated the two germline ends. CDR3 sequence: CASSLKNRPWYGYTF. The CDR3 DNA reads TGTGCCAGCAGCCTAAAAAACAGGCCCTGGTATGGCTACACCTTC. Full variable domain (remainder filled in from reference TRBV5-6 and TRBJ1-2): DAGVTQSPTHLIKTRGQQVTLRCSPKSGHDTVSWYQQALGQGPQFIFQYYEEEERQRGNFPDRFSGHQFPNYSSELNVNALLLGDSALYLCASSLKNRPWYGYTFGSGTRLTVV.

The CDR3 is CASSLSTGGYEQYF. CDR3 sequence (DNA): TGTGCCAGCAGCTTAAGTACAGGGGGCTACGAGCAGTACTTC. J is TRBJ2-7 and V is TRBV7-6; 8 nucleotides align to TRBD1. CDR3 length: 14 residues. From germline, CDR1 is SGHVS and CDR2 FNYEAQ. With V trimmed by 2 bases and J by 3 bases, 3 bases remained unmatched.

This chain links TRBV25-1 with TRBJ2-3, with a possible D match to TRBD1 (6 bases). CDR3 length: 17 amino acids. Germline V gene lookup returns CDR1 MGHDK and CDR2 SYGVNS. Trimming shortened V by 3 bases and J by 3 bases, and 19 bases separated the two germline ends. The DNA for the CDR3 is TGTGCCAGCAGTGACCCTGGGGGCAGGATGAGGACAGATACGCAGTATTTT. Translating gives CASSDPGGRMRTDTQYF.

The CDR3 nucleotides read TGTACCAGCAGTTTACAACAGGCTTCCTACGAGCAGTACGTC. Amino acid sequence: CTSSLQQASYEQYV. The chain couples TRBV28 to TRBJ2-7; perhaps TRBD1 as D (5 bases). From germline, CDR1 is MDHEN and CDR2 SYDVKM. CDR3 length: 14 residues.

As DNA, the CDR3 is TGTGCCAGCTGGGGACAAGTGGGCACTGAAGCTTTCTTT. Its translation: CASWGQVGTEAFF. The V call is TRBV2, the J call TRBJ1-1; D possibly corresponds to TRBD1 (6 bases). The V end lost 8 bases, the J end lost 4 bases, and 14 bases lay between the germline ends. Germline V gives CDR1 SNHLY, CDR2 FYNNEI. The CDR3 runs 13 residues.

This chain joins TRBV9 and TRBJ2-1, with a tentative D call TRBD2 (6 bases). CDR1 is SGDLS, CDR2 YYNGEE, per germline. The CDR3 is 15 residues long. The germline V and J ends were trimmed by 1 base and 10 bases, with 18 bases remaining between them. CDR3 sequence (DNA): TGTGCCAGCAGCGTAACGTGGATCCCTCGGGGGGAGCAGTTCTTC. The encoded protein is CASSVTWIPRGEQFF.

The chain links TRBV13 to TRBJ1-1; the match to TRBD1 covers 8 bases. The germline CDR1 and CDR2 sequences are PRHDT and FYEKMQ (reference sequence). CDR3 size: 21 residues. Germline trimming cut 5 bases from V and 1 base from J; bases unmatched to any gene: 24. The CDR3 loop reads CASSAPHRSTGGGIKNTEAFF. CDR3 in DNA: TGTGCCAGCAGCGCGCCCCACCGATCCACAGGGGGGGGTATTAAGAACACTGAAGCTTTCTTT.

The V gene is TRBV29-1, the J gene TRBJ1-1, with 7 nucleotides matching TRBD1. The length of the CDR3 is 12 residues. Unmatched junction bases numbered 4, after V lost 4 bases and J lost 5 bases. Per the germline V gene, CDR1 is SQVTM and CDR2 is ANQGSEA. CDR3 in amino acids: CSVGQGGTEAFF. In nucleotides, the CDR3 is TGCAGCGTTGGTCAGGGGGGAACTGAAGCTTTCTTT.

The rearrangement links TRBV13 to TRBJ2-5; D gene ambiguous. The germline CDR1 and CDR2 sequences are PRHDT and FYEKMQ (reference sequence). V lost 3 bases and J 1 base, leaving 6 bases between the germline ends. The CDR3 totals 13 residues. CDR3 in DNA: TGTGCCAGCAGCTTGTCTCCCCAAGAGACCCAGTACTTC. Its protein is CASSLSPQETQYF.

This clone was counted once. This rearrangement joins TRBV29-1 to TRBJ1-2; D remains ambiguous. The V and J ends lost 2 bases and 5 bases respectively, with 9 bases between them. The CDR3 extends over 12 amino acids. Germline loops: CDR1 SQVTM, CDR2 ANQGSEA. The CDR3 loop is CSVEPEFYGYTF. The CDR3, as DNA: TGCAGCGTTGAACCAGAATTTTATGGCTACACCTTC.

The sample holds one count of this clone. The chain has TRBV16 and TRBJ1-2; D is unclear. This CDR3 comprises 14 residues. Trimming cost V 2 bases and J 1 base, with 8 bases left between them. Per germline, CDR1 KGHSY and CDR2 FQNENV. For the CDR3, the DNA is TGTGCCAGCAGCCAAAGGCACAGTAACTATGGCTACACCTTC. Protein product: CASSQRHSNYGYTF.

About this clone: Other DNA sequences within the sample encode an identical CDR3. The V and J genes are TRBV5-1 and TRBJ2-5; maybe TRBD1 (5 bases). Germline V gene data show CDR1 as SGHRS and CDR2 as YFSETQ. Trimming removed 0 bases from V and 2 bases from J, with 8 bases in between. This CDR3 has 14 amino acids. For the CDR3, the DNA is TGCGCCAGCAGCTTGGCCCCAGGGCAAGAGACCCAGTACTTC. Amino acid sequence: CASSLAPGQETQYF.

The chain recombines TRBV6-5 with TRBJ2-7; a possible D gene is TRBD1 (6 bases). The CDR3 has 14 residues. CDR1 is MNHEY, CDR2 SVGAGI, per germline. V lost 7 bases and J lost 0, with 13 bases in between. CDR3 sequence reads: CASKGTPSSYEQYF. The DNA of the CDR3 is TGTGCCAGCAAAGGGACACCGAGCTCCTACGAGCAGTACTTC.

The chain links TRBV24-1 to TRBJ2-3; TRBD2 aligns across 8 bases. Germline CDR1 is KGHDR and CDR2 is SFDVKD. V lost 3 bases, J lost 3 bases, and 4 bases stayed unmatched. The CDR3 is 15 amino acids. The CDR3 coding sequence is TGTGCCACCAGTGATCCGGGACTAGGGACAGATACGCAGTATTTT. Its translation: CATSDPGLGTDTQYF.

This clone was counted once. The rearrangement uses TRBV7-9 and TRBJ2-5; 11 positions match TRBD2. Germline CDR1 is SEHNR and CDR2 is FQNEAQ (reference sequence). V gave up 7 bases and J gave up 5 bases; unmatched junction bases: 12. The CDR3 totals 16 residues. The CDR3 spells CASIKTSGVSDETQYF. The CDR3 DNA sequence: TGTGCCAGCATCAAGACTAGCGGGGTGTCTGATGAGACCCAGTACTTC.